This is a list of T cell receptor beta chains from one sample in a study of blood T cell repertoires in COVID-19. Assay used: immunoSEQ multiplex PCR; TCRdb lists only in-frame clones, some missing. This table has about 240,000 clones, 80% to 90% appearing once. Sample: PBMCs or T cells enriched from blood (not recorded which). These receptors were collected from a man aged 40-50 years who had recovered from COVID-19. Both conserved end residues are part of each CDR3. D genes are given only for firm matches. Clone size, where shown, is once, few, many, or a class for clones that have expanded.

d_call,j_call,v_call,clone_size,cdr3_aa,cdr3_nt
TRBD1,TRBJ2-6,TRBV7-3,.,CASSLRVGDRGSSGANVLTF,TGTGCCAGCAGCTTAAGGGTCGGGGACAGGGGGTCCTCTGGGGCCAACGTCCTGACTTTC
.,TRBJ1-1,TRBV7-9,.,CASSLGGLVTEAFF,TGTGCCAGCAGCTTAGGGGGGCTTGTCACTGAAGCTTTCTTT
TRBD1,TRBJ2-1,TRBV5-1,.,CASSPGQGTYNEQFF,TGCGCCAGCAGCCCCGGACAGGGGACCTACAATGAGCAGTTCTTC
.,TRBJ2-1,TRBV10-3,.,CAIQGGGGESYNEQFF,TGTGCCATCCAGGGAGGGGGGGGCGAGTCCTACAATGAGCAGTTCTTC
.,TRBJ1-1,TRBV7-2,.,CASSFYSGGSHTEAFF,TGTGCCAGCAGCTTTTACTCGGGTGGCAGCCACACTGAAGCTTTCTTT
TRBD1,TRBJ1-1,TRBV11-2,once,CASSPGQRNTEAFF,TGTGCCAGCAGCCCGGGACAGCGGAACACTGAAGCTTTCTTT
.,TRBJ2-3,TRBV28,.,CASSPQGNTDTQYF,TGTGCCAGCAGTCCTCAGGGTAACACAGATACGCAGTATTTT
.,TRBJ2-3,TRBV7-3,.,CASSWGGNTDTQYF,TGTGCCAGCAGCTGGGGCGGGAACACAGATACGCAGTATTTT
TRBD2,TRBJ2-1,TRBV5-8,.,CASSLESSAGGYNEQFF,TGTGCCAGCAGCTTGGAATCCTCTGCGGGAGGGTACAATGAGCAGTTCTTC
.,TRBJ1-4,TRBV6-5,.,CAQQINRVREKLFF,TGTGCCCAGCAGATAAACAGGGTTAGAGAAAAACTGTTTTTT
TRBD2,TRBJ2-6,TRBV4-2,.,CASSQEATSGSGANVLTF,TGTGCCAGCAGCCAAGAAGCGACTAGCGGCTCTGGGGCCAACGTCCTGACTTTC
.,TRBJ2-3,TRBV19,once,CASRGARVSRTDTQYF,TGTGCCAGTAGGGGGGCTAGGGTCTCCCGCACAGATACGCAGTATTTT
.,TRBJ1-1,TRBV7-9,.,CASSVSIPEAFF,TGTGCCAGCAGCGTGAGTATTCCTGAAGCTTTCTTT
TRBD1,TRBJ2-2,TRBV19,.,CASRQDRDTGELFF,TGTGCCAGTAGGCAGGACAGGGACACCGGGGAGCTGTTTTTT
.,TRBJ2-7,TRBV7-8,many,CASSKTQGAYEQYF,TGTGCCAGCAGCAAAACACAGGGAGCCTACGAGCAGTACTTC
TRBD2,TRBJ2-3,TRBV20-1,.,CSASRLSGGASDTQYF,TGCAGTGCGAGTCGACTTAGCGGGGGGGCTTCAGATACGCAGTATTTT
TRBD2,TRBJ2-2,TRBV2,.,CASAGENTGELFF,TGTGCCAGCGCGGGGGAGAACACCGGGGAGCTGTTTTTT
TRBD1,TRBJ1-4,TRBV18,.,CASSPTGTGGARAEKLFF,TGTGCCAGCTCACCCACCGGGACAGGGGGCGCGCGGGCTGAAAAACTGTTTTTT
.,TRBJ1-1,TRBV28,.,CASSLWRSNTEAFF,TGTGCCAGCAGTTTATGGCGATCGAACACTGAAGCTTTCTTT
TRBD1,TRBJ1-4,TRBV7-2,.,CASSLTGTGSFGKLFF,TGTGCCAGCAGCTTAACCGGGACAGGTTCTTTTGGAAAACTGTTTTTT
TRBD2,TRBJ2-7,TRBV6-6,once,CASKAGGPEQYF,TGTGCCAGCAAGGCGGGGGGGCCCGAGCAGTACTTC
TRBD1,TRBJ2-3,TRBV7-3,.,CASSTIGTGTDTQYF,TGTGCCAGCAGCACGATAGGGACAGGCACAGATACGCAGTATTTT
TRBD1,TRBJ1-2,TRBV15,.,CATSRDLQGNPNYGYTF,TGTGCCACCAGCAGAGATTTACAGGGGAACCCCAACTATGGCTACACCTTC
.,TRBJ2-6,TRBV5-1,.,CASSLDSFGANVLTF,TGCGCCAGCAGCCTGGACAGCTTCGGGGCCAACGTCCTGACTTTC
TRBD1,TRBJ2-7,TRBV5-1,.,CASSLSAGGSYEQYF,TGCGCCAGCAGCCTCTCCGCAGGGGGCTCGTACGAGCAGTACTTC
TRBD1,TRBJ1-2,TRBV6-5,.,CASSDSRQGSYGYTF,TGTGCCAGCAGTGACTCGAGACAGGGGAGCTATGGCTACACCTTC
.,TRBJ1-4,TRBV29-1,once,CSVRGNSVEKLFF,TGCAGTGTACGGGGGAATTCGGTTGAAAAACTGTTTTTT
TRBD1,TRBJ1-5,TRBV19,.,CASSIEARGRNQPQHF,TGTGCCAGTAGTATAGAGGCCAGGGGGCGCAATCAGCCCCAGCATTTT
TRBD1,TRBJ2-7,TRBV11-1,.,CASSRGQGSSYEQYF,TGTGCCAGCAGCAGGGGACAGGGGAGCTCCTACGAGCAGTACTTC
TRBD1,TRBJ2-6,TRBV28,.,CASRRQGAAGANVLTF,TGTGCCAGCAGGAGGCAGGGGGCGGCTGGGGCCAACGTCCTGACTTTC
.,TRBJ2-2,TRBV9,.,CASSVGFRFEHLSTGELFF,TGTGCCAGCAGCGTAGGGTTTCGGTTTGAGCACCTATCCACCGGGGAGCTGTTTTTT
.,TRBJ1-2,TRBV7-3,.,CASSLRGGPNYGYTF,TGTGCCAGCAGCTTAAGGGGGGGCCCTAACTATGGCTACACCTTC
.,TRBJ1-1,TRBV29-1,.,CSVEVGRGTEAFF,TGCAGCGTTGAGGTGGGCCGGGGGACTGAAGCTTTCTTT
TRBD1,TRBJ2-5,TRBV9,.,CASSVTSPGQGVQETQYF,TGTGCCAGCAGCGTCACATCTCCCGGACAGGGCGTACAAGAGACCCAGTACTTC
TRBD2,TRBJ2-7,TRBV27,.,CASSLSGRLGRASSYEQYF,TGTGCCAGCAGTTTATCGGGTCGTTTGGGGAGGGCCAGCTCCTACGAGCAGTACTTC
TRBD2,TRBJ2-7,TRBV20-1,.,CSASWRESIYEQYF,TGCAGTGCTAGTTGGCGGGAGTCCATCTACGAGCAGTACTTC
TRBD1,TRBJ1-1,TRBV30,few,CAWSLGPRGHKAEAFF,TGTGCCTGGAGTTTGGGGCCAAGGGGGCATAAGGCTGAAGCTTTCTTT
.,TRBJ1-6,TRBV18,.,CASSPGRDNSPLHF,TGTGCCAGCTCACCAGGGAGGGATAATTCACCCCTCCACTTT
.,TRBJ1-2,TRBV4-2,few,CASSQDSDRSNYGYTF,TGTGCCAGCAGCCAAGACTCAGACAGATCTAACTATGGCTACACCTTC
.,TRBJ2-7,TRBV18,.,CASSPEMTGRPGEQYF,TGTGCCAGCTCACCCGAAATGACAGGTCGGCCGGGCGAGCAGTACTTC
.,TRBJ1-3,TRBV6-5,.,CASWQGSGNTIYF,TGTGCCAGCTGGCAGGGGTCTGGAAACACCATATATTTT
TRBD1,TRBJ2-7,TRBV7-2,.,CASSQRDREHEQYF,TGTGCCAGCAGCCAGAGAGACAGGGAACACGAGCAGTACTTC